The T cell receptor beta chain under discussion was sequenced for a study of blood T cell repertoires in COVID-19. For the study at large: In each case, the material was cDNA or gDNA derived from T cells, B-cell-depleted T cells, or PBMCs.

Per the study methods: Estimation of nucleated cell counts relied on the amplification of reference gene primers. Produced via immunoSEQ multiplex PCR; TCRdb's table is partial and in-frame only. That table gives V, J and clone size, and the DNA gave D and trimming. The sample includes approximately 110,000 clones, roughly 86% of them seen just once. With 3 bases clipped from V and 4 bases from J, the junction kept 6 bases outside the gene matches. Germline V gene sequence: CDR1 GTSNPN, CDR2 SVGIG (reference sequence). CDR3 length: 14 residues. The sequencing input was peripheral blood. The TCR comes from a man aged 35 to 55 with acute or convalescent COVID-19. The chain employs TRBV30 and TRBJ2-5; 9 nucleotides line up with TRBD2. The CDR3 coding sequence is TGTGCCTGGAGAAGGGGGACTAGCCGAGAGACCCAGTACTTC. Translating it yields CAWRRGTSRETQYF.